This T cell receptor (beta chain) was identified in a study of untreated major depressive disorder. Each depressed patient was pairwise matched to a non-depressed control for sex, age, current smoking status and body mass index. Among patients, depression was moderate to severe. CD4+ T cell purity was typically 85% to 95%. As regards this clone: Antigen specificity is unknown.

TCRdb's copy holds only in-frame clones and misses some; the assay was immunoSEQ multiplex PCR. The data show about 25,000 clones, about 91% seen once. From germline, CDR1 is SGDLS and CDR2 YYNGEE. Trimming removed 0 bases from V and 2 bases from J, with 8 bases in between. There are 15 residues in the CDR3. Overall study findings and caveats: Depressed patients' CD4+ T cells carried increased TRBV05-01 (Vbeta 5.1) usage versus control CD4+ T cells. In every subject, the five largest TRBV05-01 clones were private.

Input material: CD4+ T cells from PBMCs. The origin of this receptor is a young woman with major depressive disorder. V and J are TRBV9 and TRBJ1-4; D gene unclear. CDR3 region: CASSVAPQTNEKLFF. The CDR3 DNA is TGTGCCAGCAGCGTAGCCCCGCAGACTAATGAAAAACTGTTTTTT.